These T cell receptor beta chains were read from a single sample in a study of vaccination and CD4 T cells after COVID-19. Antigens for these TCRs are unknown. In TCRdb, the PCR reads were re-called with MiXCR into one record per CDR3 protein. This sample yields some 13,000 distinct CDR3 sequences, of which under 75% are seen a single time; roughly a sixth belongs to the top ten. Sequencing was performed on CD4+ T cells from blood, cultured in vitro. The receptors shown here come from a human donor who had recovered from COVID-19. The CDR3 runs from the conserved cysteine through the conserved F or W. The order of the fields is clone size, J gene, V gene, CDR3 length, D gene, CDR3 protein, CDR3 DNA. The D gene is left open where the match is weak. Rows give clone size only sometimes, using once, few, many, or a class for an expanded clone.

NA	TRBJ1-2	TRBV7-9	14	NA	CASSGRAMNYGYTF	TGTGCCAGCAGCGGACGGGCGATGAACTATGGCTACACCTTC
few	TRBJ2-5	TRBV11-2	15	NA	CASSLDRLYQETQYF	TGTGCCAGCAGCTTAGACCGCCTGTACCAAGAGACCCAGTACTTC
NA	TRBJ1-5	TRBV2	14	NA	CASSGTFPNQPQHF	TGTGCCAGCAGTGGGACCTTCCCCAATCAGCCCCAGCATTTT
few	TRBJ1-3	TRBV6-1	16	TRBD1	CASSRDRPSSGNTIYF	TGTGCCAGCAGTAGGGACAGGCCGAGCTCTGGAAACACCATATATTTT
NA	TRBJ2-1	TRBV4-3	16	TRBD2	CASSQDSLAAYNEQFF	TGCGCCAGCAGCCAAGACTCACTAGCGGCCTACAATGAGCAGTTCTTC
few	TRBJ1-1	TRBV20-1	11	NA	CSAQGDTEAFF	TGCAGTGCGCAAGGGGACACTGAAGCTTTCTTT
few	TRBJ1-4	TRBV2	15	NA	CASSTPRVANEKLFF	TGTGCCAGCAGTACCCCCAGGGTAGCTAATGAAAAACTGTTTTTT
NA	TRBJ2-7	TRBV21-1	13	NA	CARAVPGRDEQYF	TGTGCCCGAGCCGTACCCGGTAGGGACGAGCAGTACTTC
NA	TRBJ2-5	TRBV6-5	15	NA	CASSYSITVGETQYF	TGTGCCAGCAGTTATTCCATTACGGTGGGAGAGACCCAGTACTTC
few	TRBJ1-6	TRBV7-2	14	NA	CASSRPTYNSPLHF	TGTGCCAGCAGCCGACCCACCTATAATTCACCCCTCCACTTT
NA	TRBJ1-5	TRBV10-1	14	NA	CATPPVSWGQPQHF	TGCGCCACCCCCCCGGTATCTTGGGGTCAGCCCCAGCATTTT
few	TRBJ1-2	TRBV19	13	NA	CASNGAVSYGYTF	TGTGCCAGCAATGGGGCAGTTTCCTATGGCTACACCTTC
NA	TRBJ1-2	TRBV12-3/TRBV12-4	13	NA	CASSPEIGYGYTF	TGTGCCAGCAGCCCCGAAATAGGATATGGCTACACCTTC
NA	TRBJ1-6	TRBV20-1	12	NA	CSARGWDSPLHF	TGCAGTGCTAGAGGTTGGGATTCACCCCTCCACTTT
few	TRBJ1-5	TRBV11-2	15	NA	CASSADVLGNQPQHF	TGTGCCAGCAGCGCCGATGTTTTGGGCAATCAGCCCCAGCATTTT
NA	TRBJ1-1	TRBV29-1	13	NA	CSVGEPGNTEAFF	TGCAGCGTTGGGGAACCCGGAAACACTGAAGCTTTCTTT
NA	TRBJ2-2	TRBV6-5	15	TRBD1	CASSSRTGGIGELFF	TGTGCCAGCAGTTCCAGGACAGGGGGGATCGGGGAGCTGTTTTTT
NA	TRBJ1-6	TRBV9	14	TRBD1	CASSARQGNSPLHF	TGTGCCAGCAGCGCTCGACAGGGAAATTCACCCCTCCACTTT
NA	TRBJ2-3	TRBV27	13	NA	CAISTTSTDTQYF	TGTGCCATTTCGACTACTAGCACAGATACGCAGTATTTT
once	TRBJ2-7	TRBV24-1	15	TRBD1	CATSPGTGAFYEQYF	TGTGCCACCAGCCCCGGGACAGGGGCGTTCTACGAGCAGTACTTC
few	TRBJ1-2	TRBV7-9	18	TRBD1	CASSPGTGNPTSNYGYTF	TGTGCCAGCAGCCCCGGGACAGGGAACCCCACTTCTAACTATGGCTACACCTTC
once	TRBJ2-7	TRBV3-1	15	NA	CASSQGTVRPYEQYF	TGTGCCAGCAGCCAAGGAACAGTCAGGCCTTACGAGCAGTACTTC
few	TRBJ2-2	TRBV20-1	15	NA	CSARPLLGYTGELFF	TGCAGTGCTAGACCGCTACTGGGGTACACCGGGGAGCTGTTTTTT
NA	TRBJ1-6	TRBV5-4	16	NA	CASSLEGSSYNSPLHF	TGTGCCAGCAGCTTGGAGGGGAGCTCCTATAATTCACCCCTCCACTTT
NA	TRBJ1-1	TRBV18	13	NA	CASSQGENTEAFF	TGTGCCAGCTCACAGGGGGAGAACACTGAAGCTTTCTTT
NA	TRBJ2-1	TRBV6-5	10	NA	CASGWDEQFF	TGTGCCAGCGGTTGGGATGAGCAGTTCTTC
few	TRBJ2-1	TRBV20-1	14	NA	CSARGGDSLNEQFF	TGCAGTGCTAGAGGGGGGGACAGCCTAAATGAGCAGTTCTTC
NA	TRBJ2-2	TRBV10-3	15	NA	CAISEGGWAAGELFF	TGTGCCATCAGTGAAGGAGGGTGGGCGGCCGGGGAGCTGTTTTTT
few	TRBJ1-5	TRBV27	14	NA	CASSSPARSQPQHF	TGTGCCAGCAGTTCCCCAGCCCGTAGTCAGCCCCAGCATTTT
few	TRBJ2-3	TRBV10-3	13	TRBD1	CAIMDRAPDTQYF	TGTGCCATTATGGACAGGGCTCCAGATACGCAGTATTTT
few	TRBJ2-2	TRBV12-3/TRBV12-4	13	NA	CASSYRGAGELFF	TGTGCCAGCAGTTATAGAGGGGCCGGGGAGCTGTTTTTT
NA	TRBJ1-2	TRBV6-2/TRBV6-3	11	NA	CASGTNYGYTF	TGTGCCAGCGGTACTAACTATGGCTACACCTTC
NA	TRBJ2-3	TRBV20-1	15	TRBD2	CSARHQVVEGGPQYF	TGCAGTGCTAGACACCAGGTGGTAGAGGGAGGGCCGCAGTATTTT
once	TRBJ2-1	TRBV27	14	TRBD1	CASSRATGYNEQFF	TGTGCCAGCAGCCGCGCGACAGGGTATAATGAGCAGTTCTTC
NA	TRBJ1-3	TRBV27	15	NA	CASSSRTASGNTIYF	TGTGCCAGCAGTTCCCGGACAGCCTCTGGAAACACCATATATTTT
NA	TRBJ2-3	TRBV6-1	17	TRBD1	CASSEMAPGQGADTQYF	TGTGCCAGCAGTGAAATGGCTCCGGGACAGGGCGCAGATACGCAGTATTTT
few	TRBJ1-5	TRBV20-1	15	NA	CSARNWGRVNQPQHF	TGCAGTGCTAGAAATTGGGGCCGGGTAAATCAGCCTCAGCATTTT
NA	TRBJ2-3	TRBV7-2	14	NA	CASSFRDSTDTQYF	TGTGCCAGCAGCTTCAGGGACTCCACAGATACGCAGTATTTT
NA	TRBJ1-1	TRBV29-1	14	TRBD1	CSAARQGAGTEAFF	TGCAGCGCGGCTCGACAGGGGGCCGGGACTGAAGCTTTCTTT
NA	TRBJ1-2	TRBV19	13	NA	CASSSKTRSANTF	TGTGCCAGTAGCAGTAAGACGCGGTCGGCCAACACCTTC
NA	TRBJ2-2	TRBV7-3	17	NA	CASSQGGAGRSTGELFF	TGTGCCAGCAGCCAGGGGGGAGCGGGTCGATCCACCGGGGAGCTGTTTTTT
NA	TRBJ1-5	TRBV20-1	13	NA	CSARAGSNQPQHF	TGCAGTGCAAGGGCAGGGTCGAATCAGCCCCAGCATTTT
NA	TRBJ1-6	TRBV24-1	16	NA	CATSDARQGGNSPLHF	TGTGCCACCAGTGATGCTCGCCAGGGTGGAAATTCACCCCTCCACTTT
NA	TRBJ2-7	TRBV20-1	13	NA	CSASQGGNYEQYF	TGCAGTGCTAGCCAGGGGGGTAACTACGAGCAGTACTTC
NA	TRBJ2-5	TRBV19	14	TRBD1	CASSPAGQGETQYF	TGTGCCAGTAGTCCTGCTGGACAGGGCGAGACCCAGTACTTC
NA	TRBJ1-2	TRBV28	16	NA	CASKIARGPLTYGYTF	TGTGCCAGCAAGATCGCCCGGGGTCCTCTAACCTATGGCTACACCTTC
NA	TRBJ2-1	TRBV24-1	17	NA	CATSDPTPPSSYNEQFF	TGTGCCACCAGTGATCCGACCCCTCCAAGCTCCTACAATGAGCAGTTCTTC
few	TRBJ2-5	TRBV15	17	TRBD2	CATSREGSGPGGETQYF	TGTGCCACCAGCAGAGAGGGGAGCGGGCCCGGGGGGGAGACCCAGTACTTC
NA	TRBJ1-1	TRBV28	17	TRBD1	CASRVRGRRLGNTEAFF	TGTGCCAGCAGGGTCAGGGGGCGCCGGCTGGGGAACACTGAAGCTTTCTTT
NA	TRBJ2-2	TRBV9	15	NA	CASSVSGQYTGELFF	TGTGCCAGCAGCGTATCGGGGCAGTACACCGGGGAGCTGTTTTTT
NA	TRBJ2-3	TRBV6-5	12	NA	CASSYSRDTQYF	TGTGCCAGCAGTTACTCGAGGGATACGCAGTATTTT
NA	TRBJ1-2	TRBV9	13	NA	CASSPQGDHGYTF	TGTGCCAGCAGCCCTCAAGGGGACCATGGCTACACCTTC
few	TRBJ1-2	TRBV28	13	NA	CASSGATGYGYTF	TGTGCCAGCAGTGGGGCAACAGGGTATGGCTACACCTTC
NA	TRBJ1-6	TRBV27	16	NA	CASSLSGHRYNSPLHF	TGTGCCAGCAGTCTTTCGGGACACCGCTATAATTCACCCCTCCACTTT
NA	TRBJ2-2	TRBV24-1	16	NA	CATSDPSRGWGGELFF	TGTGCCACCAGTGACCCGAGTCGCGGGTGGGGCGGGGAGCTGTTTTTT
NA	TRBJ1-5	TRBV28	12	NA	CASTQGGQPQHF	TGTGCCAGCACCCAGGGAGGGCAGCCCCAGCATTTT
once	TRBJ2-2	TRBV3-1	15	NA	CASSHGAWNTGELFF	TGTGCCAGCAGCCACGGGGCTTGGAACACCGGGGAGCTGTTTTTT